These 27 T cell receptor beta chains were all obtained from the same sample, sequenced in a study of T cells after yellow fever vaccination. MiXCR was run by TCRdb on the 5' RACE reads, yielding one entry per CDR3 protein. This sample has 300,000 to 350,000 distinct CDR3 sequences; roughly 4.3% occur once, and the top ten carry just under 20%. This specimen consisted of PBMCs, obtained 15 days after the yellow fever booster vaccination. The receptor source for this set is a man in his late teens or twenties who received the YFV17D yellow fever vaccine.

The V and J genes are TRBV4-3 and TRBJ1-5; a weak D match, TRBD1 (5 bases). The CDR3 spans 15 residues. CDR1 is LGHNA and CDR2 is YSLEER in the germline V gene. V lost 1 base and J 5 bases, leaving 12 bases between the germline ends. The CDR3 DNA follows: TGCGCCAGCAGCCAAGGACGGGGGAGGGATCAGCCCCAGCATTTT. Translated: CASSQGRGRDQPQHF.

The chain joins TRBV5-1 to TRBJ1-1; D is possibly TRBD1 (5 bases). Per germline, CDR1 SGHRS and CDR2 YFSETQ. V lost 3 bases, J lost 4 bases, and 13 bases lay in between. The CDR3 is 14 residues long. CDR3 nucleotide sequence: TGCGCCAGCAGCTCCGATACAGGTATCACTGAAGCTTTCTTT. Protein: CASSSDTGITEAFF.

This chain connects TRBV12-3 or TRBV12-4 to TRBJ1-6; no clear D. The CDR3 contains 13 residues. Trimming removed 7 bases at V and 10 bases at J, with 14 bases between. The CDR3 DNA reads TGTGCCAGCAACGTCGGTAGTCGCTCACCCCTCCACTTT. Protein sequence: CASNVGSRSPLHF.

This clonotype has ten or more counts. CDR3 nucleotide sequence: TGCAGTGCCAGACAGGGGGGGAACATTCAGTACTTC. Translation: CSARQGGNIQYF. This chain joins TRBV20-1 and TRBJ2-4; 9 positions match TRBD1. Germline CDR1 and CDR2: DFQATT and SNEGSKA (reference sequence). CDR3 length: 12 residues. V trimming: 6 bases; J trimming: 7 bases; junction bases outside the gene matches: 4.

The chain links TRBV6-2 or TRBV6-3 to TRBJ2-7; D is unresolved. V was pared by 8 bases and J by 3 bases, with 17 bases between. CDR3 size: 14 residues. Looked up from germline, CDR1 is MNHEY and CDR2 is SVGEGT. The CDR3 DNA reads TGTGCCAGCTCGAGCAGGCCCAACAACTACGAGCAGTACGTC. Translating it yields CASSSRPNNYEQYV.

Many counts were recorded for this clonotype. The chain is built from TRBV28 and TRBJ2-7; D might be TRBD1 (6 bases). The V end lost 4 bases, the J end lost 6 bases, and 19 bases lay between the germline ends. The CDR3 runs 15 residues. In germline, CDR1 is MDHEN, CDR2 SYDVKM. Here the CDR3 reads CASSSLTDRLPEQYV. The CDR3 nucleotides are TGTGCCAGCAGTTCCCTGACTGACAGGCTCCCCGAGCAGTACGTC.

This clonotype has ten or more counts. This chain connects TRBV29-1 to TRBJ1-2; 7 nucleotides agree with TRBD1. CDR1 and CDR2 (germline): SQVTM, ANQGSEA. CDR3 length equals 14 residues. J lost 5 bases, V lost 3 bases, and 9 bases had no gene match. CDR3 amino acids: CSVDLTGTRYGYTF. In DNA, the CDR3 is TGCAGCGTTGATTTGACAGGGACGCGATATGGCTACACCTTC.

The rearrangement links TRBV20-1 to TRBJ1-1, with D unresolved. CDR3 length: 14 amino acids. Germline V gene data show CDR1 as DFQATT and CDR2 as SNEGSKA (reference sequence). With 7 bases removed from V and 0 bases from J, the gap between germline ends came to 15 bases. The CDR3 nucleotides are TGCAGTGTTACCAAGGCGGCCATGAACACTGAAGCTTTCTTT. This gives the protein CSVTKAAMNTEAFF.

This clonotype occurred many times. The rearrangement uses TRBV29-1 and TRBJ2-2; D is possibly TRBD2 (6 bases). V was cut by 1 base and J by 5 bases, with 17 bases left in between. Germline V CDR1 and CDR2: SQVTM, ANQGSEA. This CDR3 is built from 16 residues. As DNA, the CDR3 is TGCAGCGTTGAAGCAGGACGGGGGTCTTGGACCGGGGAGCTGTTTTTT. Residues: CSVEAGRGSWTGELFF.

The rearrangement uses TRBV4-2 and TRBJ1-4; maybe TRBD1 (6 bases). CDR1 LGHNA and CDR2 YNFKEQ come from the germline V gene. V was clipped by 1 base and J by 0 bases, with 9 bases between them. The CDR3 spans 16 residues. The CDR3 nucleotides are TGTGCCAGCAGCCAAGCAGGGACAACAACTAATGAAAAACTGTTTTTT. Its protein product is CASSQAGTTTNEKLFF.

The chain employs TRBV7-2 and TRBJ1-2; 8 bases fit TRBD1. Germline V lookup: CDR1 SGHTA, CDR2 FQGNSA. Trimming removed 5 bases from V and 6 bases from J; junction bases left unmatched: 5. This CDR3 comprises 13 residues. CDR3 sequence: CASSPPQGDGYTF. The CDR3 nucleotides are TGTGCCAGCAGCCCTCCACAGGGGGATGGCTACACCTTC.

The rearrangement links TRBV7-2 to TRBJ2-2, with 8 bases fitting TRBD1. Germline V lookup: CDR1 SGHTA, CDR2 FQGNSA. With V trimmed by 1 base and J by 7 bases, 5 bases remained unmatched. This CDR3 has 15 residues. CDR3 coding DNA: TGTGCCAGCAGCTTAGGTCAGGGGGCCTTCGGGGAGCTGTTTTTT. Encoded protein: CASSLGQGAFGELFF.

The chain has TRBV12-3 or TRBV12-4 and TRBJ2-2, with 10 nucleotides matching TRBD2. V lost 5 bases, J lost 6 bases, and 6 bases stayed unmatched. The CDR3 is 15 amino acids. The CDR3 region has the DNA TGTGCCAGCAGTCCGTTCGGGACTAGCGCCGGGGAGCTGTTTTTT. Encoded protein: CASSPFGTSAGELFF.

The table lists this clonotype with a few counts. This chain links TRBV6-5 with TRBJ1-1; a possible D gene is TRBD1 (6 bases). In germline, CDR1 is MNHEY, CDR2 SVGAGI. Trimming cost V 8 bases and J 4 bases, with 23 bases left between them. This CDR3 is built from 16 residues. The CDR3 here is CASGLGGWGGSTEAFF. In nucleotides, the CDR3 is TGTGCCAGCGGCCTAGGGGGGTGGGGAGGGAGCACTGAAGCTTTCTTT.

The sample holds a few counts of this clonotype. This chain uses TRBV2 with TRBJ2-5; D not resolved. The CDR3 loop spans 11 amino acids. Between the trimmed V and J ends, which lost 6 bases and 5 bases, there was a span of 7 bases. The germline V gene encodes CDR1 SNHLY and CDR2 FYNNEI. DNA for the CDR3: TGTGCCAGCAGGGTCTTTGAGACCCAGTACTTC. Protein: CASRVFETQYF. The full variable domain, with the rest looked up from reference TRBV2 and TRBJ2-5, is EPEVTQTPSHQVTQMGQEVILRCVPISNHLYFYWYRQILGQKVEFLVSFYNNEISEKSEIFDDQFSVERPDGSNFTLKIRSTKLEDSAMYFCASRVFETQYFGPGTRLLVL.

The table lists this clonotype with a few counts. V usage is TRBV29-1 and J usage is TRBJ2-5, with 9 bases lining up with TRBD2. The CDR3 runs to 17 residues. V lost 7 bases, J lost 3 bases, and 18 bases stayed unmatched. Per germline, CDR1 SQVTM and CDR2 ANQGSEA. For the CDR3, the DNA is TGCAGCGCAATTAGCGGGGGCCCTCCCGAGAAAAAAGAGACCCAGTACTTC. This encodes CSAISGGPPEKKETQYF.

At least ten counts were recorded for this clonotype. This chain joins TRBV20-1 and TRBJ2-5, with 7 bases aligning to TRBD1. The germline gives CDR1 DFQATT, CDR2 SNEGSKA (reference sequence). This CDR3 is built from 15 residues. The ends lost 2 bases at V and 10 bases at J; junction bases unmatched: 16. Here the CDR3 reads CSARRTGVREGGQYF. The CDR3 bases are TGCAGTGCTAGACGGACAGGAGTAAGAGAAGGCGGCCAGTACTTC.

This clonotype was counted many times. J is TRBJ2-1 and V is TRBV12-3 or TRBV12-4, with 8 bases fitting TRBD1. V gave up 4 bases and J gave up 0 bases; unmatched junction bases: 5. CDR3 length: 16 amino acids. The CDR3 coding sequence is TGTGCCAGCAGTTCCCGGACAGGGCCCTCCTACAATGAGCAGTTCTTC. It translates to CASSSRTGPSYNEQFF.

In its sample, this clonotype was seen many times. The CDR3 sequence is CSVAGRVGDRGFGNEQFF. The CDR3 DNA reads TGCAGCGTTGCGGGTCGAGTCGGCGACAGGGGGTTTGGGAATGAGCAGTTCTTC. The gene calls are TRBV29-1 and TRBJ2-1; 9 bases line up with TRBD1. Germline trimming cut 4 bases from V and 7 bases from J; bases unmatched to any gene: 20. This CDR3 is 18 amino acids long. CDR1 is SQVTM and CDR2 is ANQGSEA in the germline V gene.

V usage is TRBV12-3 or TRBV12-4 and J usage is TRBJ2-7; 9 bases are a match to TRBD1. V lost 3 bases, J lost 6 bases, and 12 bases stayed unmatched. The CDR3 sequence is 16 residues long. The CDR3 loop reads CASSLSSQGAGVEQYF. The DNA of the CDR3 is TGTGCCAGCAGTTTGAGTTCACAGGGGGCGGGTGTCGAGCAGTACTTC.

This clonotype was seen only a few times. The rearrangement links TRBV5-5 to TRBJ2-1; D is tentatively TRBD1 or TRBD2 (5 bases each). The CDR3 consists of 16 residues. V lost 1 base to trimming and J lost 0 bases, with 11 bases between them. Germline V CDR1 and CDR2: SGHKS, YYEKEE (reference sequence). The CDR3 loop reads CASSLLEGSSYNEQFF. The CDR3 bases are TGTGCCAGCAGCTTGTTAGAGGGGAGCTCCTACAATGAGCAGTTCTTC.

The CDR3 DNA reads as TGCGCCAGCAGCCACGGGCGGAGGTCAAATGAGCAGTTCTTC. Its translation: CASSHGRRSNEQFF. V usage is TRBV4-3 and J usage is TRBJ2-1; a possible D gene is TRBD2 (5 bases). This CDR3 has 14 amino acids. Germline V lookup: CDR1 LGHNA, CDR2 YSLEER. V gave up 3 bases and J gave up 7 bases, with 13 bases separating them.

This clonotype was recorded many times. This chain uses TRBV27 with TRBJ2-5, with 8 nucleotides matching TRBD1. Per the germline V gene, CDR1 is MNHEY and CDR2 is SMNVEV (reference sequence). CDR3 length: 14 amino acids. V was pared by 5 bases and J by 4 bases, with 6 bases of the junction left unmatched. The CDR3 region has the DNA TGTGCCAGCAGTACGGCAGGGGGCCTAGAGACCCAGTACTTC. This sequence encodes CASSTAGGLETQYF.

The rearrangement links TRBV7-9 to TRBJ1-3; no firm D call. Germline assignment: CDR1 SEHNR and CDR2 FQNEAQ (reference sequence). CDR3 size: 16 residues. Trimming stripped 5 bases from V and 0 bases from J, with 14 bases between. The CDR3 region is CASSPPEESSGNTIYF. CDR3 coding DNA: TGTGCCAGCAGCCCCCCCGAGGAAAGCTCTGGAAACACCATATATTTT.

The chain links TRBV6-5 to TRBJ1-2; D possibly corresponds to TRBD1 (6 bases). The CDR3 totals 15 residues. Germline V CDR1 and CDR2: MNHEY, SVGAGI. V lost 2 bases and J 1 base, leaving 11 bases between the germline ends. CDR3 DNA: TGTGCCAGCAGTTACACCAGGGGCCATAACTATGGCTACACCTTC. Its translation: CASSYTRGHNYGYTF.

This clonotype was recorded many times. The chain couples TRBV20-1 to TRBJ2-4; no definite D call. Trimming removed 0 bases at V and 0 bases at J, with 15 bases between. Per the germline V gene, CDR1 is DFQATT and CDR2 is SNEGSKA (reference sequence). The CDR3 runs 17 residues. The CDR3 DNA reads TGCAGTGCTAGAGATACCGTAAAAAACAGAGCCAAAAACATTCAGTACTTC. Protein product: CSARDTVKNRAKNIQYF.

This clonotype was seen repeatedly, ten times or more. This sequence joins TRBV7-2 and TRBJ2-5; 10 bases align to TRBD2. J gave up 4 bases and V 5 bases, and 10 bases lay outside the gene matches. Germline V gives CDR1 SGHTA, CDR2 FQGNSA. There are 16 residues in the CDR3. The CDR3 sequence is CASSTGTSVWGETQYF. The CDR3 DNA follows: TGTGCCAGCAGCACCGGGACTAGCGTTTGGGGAGAGACCCAGTACTTC. Complete variable domain (other parts from reference TRBV7-2 and TRBJ2-5): GAGVSQSPSNKVTEKGKDVELRCDPISGHTALYWYRQSLGQGLEFLIYFQGNSAPDKSGLPSDRFSAERTGGSVSTLTIQRTQQEDSAVYLCASSTGTSVWGETQYFGPGTRLLVL.